A single sample is the source of the 32 T cell receptor beta chains below, sequenced in a study of blood T cell repertoires in COVID-19. TCRdb keeps only in-frame clones here, not all; method: immunoSEQ multiplex PCR. The table lists 65,000 to 85,000 clones, 80% to 95% of them singletons. Sequencing input: peripheral blood. These TCRs come from a human donor in a cohort sampled during active COVID-19.

DNA of the CDR3: TGTGCCAGCAGCGACAACTTCCGGGGGACAGCAAGCTATGGCTACACCTTC. This encodes CASSDNFRGTASYGYTF. The chain uses TRBV5-6 and TRBJ1-2; TRBD1 aligns across 7 bases. Germline V gene data show CDR1 as SGHDT and CDR2 as YYEEEE. J lost 4 bases, V lost 4 bases, and 16 bases had no gene match. The CDR3 contains 17 residues.

This clone has only one observation. The chain recombines TRBV3-1 (or the pseudogene TRBV3-2) with TRBJ2-3; TRBD2 might be the D (6 bases). The germline V gene encodes CDR1 LGHDT and CDR2 YNNKEL (reference sequence). V shed 4 bases and J shed 2 bases, with 16 bases lying between them. This CDR3 region has 16 residues. The CDR3 reads CASSRWDFQNTDTQYF. The CDR3 region has the DNA TGTGCCAGCAGCCGCTGGGACTTTCAAAACACAGATACGCAGTATTTT.

V gene TRBV5-6 combines with J gene TRBJ2-1, with TRBD2 as a possible D gene (5 bases). The length of the CDR3 is 16 residues. Germline V CDR1 and CDR2: SGHDT, YYEEEE. The ends were cut back, 3 bases at V and 0 bases at J, with 13 bases in the middle. In DNA form, the CDR3 reads TGTGCCAGCAGCTCGGACCAGCGGAGCTCCTACAATGAGCAGTTCTTC. It yields the protein CASSSDQRSSYNEQFF.

CDR3: CASSPRQTLNYGYTF. The CDR3 DNA follows: TGTGCCAGCTCACCAAGACAGACCCTTAACTATGGCTACACCTTC. The V and J genes are TRBV18 and TRBJ1-2; possible D gene TRBD1, 5 bases. The CDR3 length is 15 residues. V was cut by 2 bases and J by 1 base, with 11 bases left in between. Germline loops: CDR1 KGHSH, CDR2 LQKENI.

The gene calls are TRBV10-1 and TRBJ2-6; 11 bases map to TRBD1. The V segment lost 6 bases and the J segment 1 base; nucleotides outside the gene matches: 8. The CDR3 has 18 amino acids. Germline V lookup: CDR1 WNHNN, CDR2 SYGVQD (reference sequence). The CDR3 nucleotides are TGCGCCAGCAGGGACAGGGGGCGCGGTAGGTCTGGGGCCAACGTCCTGACTTTC. It translates to CASRDRGRGRSGANVLTF.

J is TRBJ2-3 and V is TRBV7-2; perhaps TRBD2 as D (6 bases). The CDR3 sequence is 16 residues long. V was pared by 2 bases and J by 0 bases, with 12 bases between. Germline CDR1 is SGHTA and CDR2 is FQGNSA. The CDR3 bases are TGTGCCAGCAGCTTATTTTTAGCGGAGAGCACAGATACGCAGTATTTT. Encoded protein: CASSLFLAESTDTQYF.

This clone was seen a few times. J is TRBJ1-2 and V is TRBV5-4; D gene unclear. The length of the CDR3 is 13 residues. Trimming cost V 7 bases and J 4 bases, with 14 bases left between them. The germline gives CDR1 SGHNT, CDR2 YYREEE (reference sequence). CDR3 residues: CASAGPIFYGYTF. CDR3 in DNA: TGTGCCAGCGCAGGCCCCATCTTCTATGGCTACACCTTC. Complete variable domain (other parts from reference TRBV5-4 and TRBJ1-2): ETGVTQSPTHLIKTRGQQVTLRCSSQSGHNTVSWYQQALGQGPQFIFQYYREEENGRGNFPPRFSGLQFPNYSSELNVNALELDDSALYLCASAGPIFYGYTFGSGTRLTVV.

The chain employs TRBV29-1 and TRBJ1-2; no definite D call. This CDR3 region has 16 residues. Germline loops: CDR1 SQVTM, CDR2 ANQGSEA. Trimming stripped 1 base from V and 2 bases from J, with 17 bases between. In nucleotides, the CDR3 is TGCAGCGTTGAAGCTGTCCAAGTTCCGGGAAACTATGGCTACACCTTC. Translated, it gives CSVEAVQVPGNYGYTF.

This clone showed up just a few times. This chain joins TRBV28 and TRBJ1-2; TRBD1 aligns across 7 bases. V was clipped by 3 bases and J by 2 bases; unmatched bases: 3. The CDR3 length is 14 residues. Germline V gene lookup returns CDR1 MDHEN and CDR2 SYDVKM. The CDR3 DNA follows: TGTGCCAGCAGTTTCCTACAGGGGAACTATGGCTACACCTTC. Encoded protein: CASSFLQGNYGYTF.

This clone was detected once. This chain connects TRBV12-2 to TRBJ1-5; the D call of TRBD1 is as the table states it, not checked on the DNA. TRBV12-2 is described as a pseudogene. CDR3 length: 13 amino acids. The CDR3 sequence is CASRSYRYQPQHF. The CDR3 bases are TGTGCAAGTCGGTCTTACAGGTATCAGCCCCAGCATTTT.

V usage is TRBV5-5 and J usage is TRBJ2-1; D unclear. The CDR3 spans 14 residues. V was trimmed by 0 bases and J by 0 bases, leaving 4 bases between them. Germline V gives CDR1 SGHKS, CDR2 YYEKEE (reference sequence). CDR3 protein: CASSLDFSYNEQFF. As DNA, the CDR3 is TGTGCCAGCAGCTTGGACTTCTCCTACAATGAGCAGTTCTTC.

The chain couples TRBV7-9 to TRBJ1-3, with D perhaps TRBD1 (6 bases). The ends were cut back, 5 bases at V and 0 bases at J, with 17 bases in the middle. Germline V CDR1 and CDR2: SEHNR, FQNEAQ (reference sequence). The CDR3 covers 17 residues. This CDR3 reads CASSKDQNRVSGNTIYF. For the CDR3, the DNA is TGTGCCAGCAGCAAAGACCAAAACAGGGTCTCTGGAAACACCATATATTTT.

The chain carries TRBV7-9 and TRBJ1-4, with 7 positions matching TRBD1. This CDR3 is 17 amino acids long. V was pared by 5 bases and J by 5 bases, with 14 bases of the junction left unmatched. The germline V gene has CDR1 SEHNR and CDR2 FQNEAQ (reference sequence). The CDR3 region is CASSPTGIGALNEKLFF. The CDR3 DNA follows: TGTGCCAGCAGCCCGACAGGGATAGGGGCTTTAAATGAAAAACTGTTTTTT.

The CDR3 DNA reads as TGTGCCAGCAGCCAAGGACAGTTGGAGACCCAGTACTTC. It codes for CASSQGQLETQYF. The gene calls are TRBV14 and TRBJ2-5; weak D call: TRBD1 (5 bases). This CDR3 region has 13 residues. Trimming removed 1 base at V and 5 bases at J, with 8 bases between. The germline gives CDR1 SGHDN, CDR2 FVKESK.

This clone was detected a few times. This sequence joins TRBV2 and TRBJ2-5, with 14 bases that match TRBD2. Germline values: CDR1 SNHLY, CDR2 FYNNEI. The CDR3 is made up of 17 amino acids. V shed 4 bases and J 4 bases; nucleotides not matched to a gene: 8. The DNA for the CDR3 is TGTGCCAGCAGTGGAACCCGACTAGCGGGGGGGCGAGAGACCCAGTACTTC. Its translation is CASSGTRLAGGRETQYF.

This clone was detected only once. This chain links TRBV2 with TRBJ1-1; a weak D match, TRBD1 (5 bases). CDR3 length: 14 residues. Trimming took off 4 bases at V and 5 bases at J, with 14 bases between the two ends. CDR1 SNHLY and CDR2 FYNNEI come from the germline V gene. The CDR3: CASSVPGLGTEAFF. In DNA form, the CDR3 reads TGTGCCAGCAGTGTCCCGGGACTGGGGACTGAAGCTTTCTTT.

The count of this clone is one. The gene calls are TRBV4-1 and TRBJ2-7, with 9 bases that match TRBD1. Germline lookup yields CDR1 MGHRA and CDR2 YSYEKL. This CDR3 region has 17 residues. V was clipped by 0 bases and J by 6 bases; unmatched bases: 12. CDR3 in DNA: TGCGCCAGCAGCCAAGATCATGTCGGGACAGGGCGGACCGAGCAGTACTTC. It encodes CASSQDHVGTGRTEQYF.

There are a few counts of this clone. This chain connects TRBV6-1 to TRBJ2-1; TRBD1 matches at 7 bases. The CDR3 extends over 16 amino acids. V trimming: 0 bases; J trimming: 6 bases; junction bases outside the gene matches: 8. Per germline, CDR1 MNHNS and CDR2 SASEGT. CDR3 nucleotides: TGTGCCAGCAGTGAAGCGATCGGGGCAGGGGGCAATGAGCAGTTCTTC. It codes for CASSEAIGAGGNEQFF.

The chain combines TRBV7-2 with TRBJ2-5; D is ambiguous. CDR3 length: 12 amino acids. Between the trimmed V and J ends, which lost 5 bases and 13 bases, there was a span of 17 bases. Germline V CDR1 and CDR2: SGHTA, FQGNSA. The CDR3 reads CASSRWNGLWYF. In DNA form, the CDR3 reads TGTGCCAGCAGCCGGTGGAATGGGCTGTGGTACTTC.

This chain links TRBV7-9 with TRBJ1-1, with 7 bases lining up with TRBD1. The CDR3 loop spans 14 amino acids. Per germline, CDR1 SEHNR and CDR2 FQNEAQ (reference sequence). Trimming removed 5 bases from V and 1 base from J; junction bases left unmatched: 4. In DNA form, the CDR3 reads TGTGCCAGCAGCCCGCAGGGGGGGAACACTGAAGCTTTCTTT. Translation: CASSPQGGNTEAFF. The variable domain in full, with the rest retrieved from reference TRBV7-9 and TRBJ1-1, is DTGVSQNPRHKITKRGQNVTFRCDPISEHNRLYWYRQTLGQGPEFLTYFQNEAQLEKSRLLSDRFSAERPKGSFSTLEIQRTEQGDSAMYLCASSPQGGNTEAFFGQGTRLTVV.

The chain employs TRBV3-1 (or the pseudogene TRBV3-2) and TRBJ1-1; no clear D gene. This CDR3 region has 14 residues. Trimming took 4 bases from V and 5 from J, leaving 14 bases between them. Germline lookup yields CDR1 LGHDT and CDR2 YNNKEL (reference sequence). CDR3 region: CASSPKVKSTEAFF. CDR3 DNA sequence: TGTGCCAGCAGCCCTAAAGTGAAATCGACTGAAGCTTTCTTT.

The J gene is TRBJ1-5, the V gene TRBV5-6, with a weak D call TRBD1 (6 bases). V gave up 2 bases and J gave up 0 bases, with 12 bases separating them. The germline gives CDR1 SGHDT, CDR2 YYEEEE. The CDR3 loop spans 16 amino acids. The CDR3 coding sequence is TGTGCCAGCAGCTTAGGGGGTACCTATAGCAATCAGCCCCAGCATTTT. This sequence encodes CASSLGGTYSNQPQHF.

This chain uses TRBV5-6 with TRBJ2-7; TRBD2 matches 9 bases. CDR3 length: 14 residues. With V trimmed by 2 bases and J by 9 bases, 9 bases remained unmatched. Per germline, CDR1 SGHDT and CDR2 YYEEEE. CDR3 sequence: CASSFTAGGPGQYF. CDR3 DNA sequence: TGTGCCAGCAGCTTTACCGCGGGGGGGCCTGGGCAGTACTTC.

The chain joins TRBV19 to TRBJ2-1, with 8 nucleotides matching TRBD2. The CDR3 loop spans 16 amino acids. Germline CDR1 is LNHDA and CDR2 is SQIVND (reference sequence). With 9 bases clipped from V and 4 bases from J, the junction kept 14 bases outside the gene matches. The CDR3 coding sequence is TGTGCCAGCGGTAGCGGGGCATCCCTAAAATACAATGAGCAGTTCTTC. It yields the protein CASGSGASLKYNEQFF.

In this sample, this clone turned up once. This rearrangement joins TRBV3-1 (or the pseudogene TRBV3-2) to TRBJ1-4; 7 bases are shared with TRBD1. The germline gives CDR1 LGHDT, CDR2 YNNKEL (reference sequence). This CDR3 region has 17 residues. V shed 0 bases and J 7 bases; nucleotides not matched to a gene: 11. CDR3 protein: CASSQEERRQGLEKLFF. CDR3 in DNA: TGTGCCAGCAGCCAAGAGGAAAGGCGACAGGGCCTTGAAAAACTGTTTTTT.

The V call is TRBV10-3, the J call TRBJ1-6, with TRBD1 matching over 8 bases. The CDR3 extends over 14 amino acids. V lost 3 bases and J lost 9; bases outside the gene matches: 4. CDR1 ENHRY and CDR2 SYGVKD come from the germline V gene. CDR3 DNA: TGTGCCATCAGTGACGGACAGGGAGGTTCACCCCTCCACTTT. Residues: CAISDGQGGSPLHF.

The rearrangement links TRBV6-2 or TRBV6-3 to TRBJ2-7, with D unclear. From germline, CDR1 is MNHEY and CDR2 SVGEGT. This CDR3 has 13 amino acids. The V and J ends lost 6 bases and 5 bases respectively, with 14 bases between them. The DNA for the CDR3 is TGTGCCAGCAGCCACCCACGTACGGACGAGCAGTACTTC. Encoded protein: CASSHPRTDEQYF.

This chain connects TRBV5-5 to TRBJ1-6; 9 bases are a match to TRBD1. CDR3 length: 15 residues. After removal of 0 bases from V and 9 bases from J, the junction contained 4 bases not matched to a gene. The V gene's germline CDR1 is SGHKS and CDR2 YYEKEE (reference sequence). The CDR3 DNA reads as TGTGCCAGCAGCTTGGTAGGGACAGGGCCTTCACCCCTCCACTTT. This translates into CASSLVGTGPSPLHF.

This chain uses TRBV27 with TRBJ2-3; TRBD2 aligns across 13 bases. The CDR3 consists of 18 residues. Germline V lookup: CDR1 MNHEY, CDR2 SMNVEV (reference sequence). With 5 bases clipped from V and 3 bases from J, the junction kept 11 bases outside the gene matches. As DNA, the CDR3 is TGTGCCAGCAGTCCAACTAGCGGGGGGGCCTTGGTAACAGATACGCAGTATTTT. Protein: CASSPTSGGALVTDTQYF.

The rearrangement joins TRBV15 to TRBJ1-4; possible D gene TRBD1, 6 bases. The CDR3 consists of 14 residues. The V end was cut by 1 base, the J end by 5 bases, with 8 bases between. CDR1 and CDR2 from the germline V gene are LNHNV and YYDKDF (reference sequence). This chain's CDR3 is CATSRGTENEKLFF. For the CDR3, the DNA is TGTGCCACCAGCAGAGGGACAGAGAATGAAAAACTGTTTTTT.

This sequence joins TRBV29-1 and TRBJ1-1; D is ambiguous. Deletions cut 8 bases from V and 2 bases from J, with 21 bases between. Germline CDR1 is SQVTM and CDR2 is ANQGSEA. This CDR3 has 15 amino acids. CDR3 DNA: TGCAGCACGGTTCGGGGTCTAGTTAGTAACACTGAAGCTTTCTTT. This encodes CSTVRGLVSNTEAFF.

V usage is TRBV19 and J usage is TRBJ2-7, with a possible D match to TRBD2 (6 bases). CDR1 is LNHDA, CDR2 SQIVND, per germline (reference sequence). The CDR3 sequence is 13 residues long. Trimming stripped 6 bases from V and 3 bases from J, with 12 bases between. CDR3 in DNA: TGTGCCAGTAGCCCAGACGGGGGCTACGAGCAGTACTTC. Translated: CASSPDGGYEQYF.